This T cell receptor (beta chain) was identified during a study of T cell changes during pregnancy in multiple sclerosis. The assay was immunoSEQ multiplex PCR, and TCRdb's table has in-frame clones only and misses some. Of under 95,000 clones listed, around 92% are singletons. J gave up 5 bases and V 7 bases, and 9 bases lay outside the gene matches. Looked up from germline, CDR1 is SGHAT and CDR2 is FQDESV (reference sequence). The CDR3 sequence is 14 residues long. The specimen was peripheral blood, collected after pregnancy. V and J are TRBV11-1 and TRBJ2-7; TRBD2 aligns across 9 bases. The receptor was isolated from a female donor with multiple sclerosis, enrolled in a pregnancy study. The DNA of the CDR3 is TGTGCCAGCACGCGGCGGGGGGGCACCAACGAGCAGTACTTC. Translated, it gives CASTRRGGTNEQYF.